This TCR beta chain comes out of a study of cytomegalovirus exposure and HLA in healthy donors. In the case of this clone: Other DNA sequences within the sample encode an identical CDR3.

PCR used 60 Vbeta primers and 13 Jbeta primers. Using immunoSEQ multiplex PCR, the repertoire was profiled, and TCRdb retains in-frame clones only, with some absent. The table shows 200,000 to 250,000 clones, with 75% to 90% occurring only once. Germline V gene lookup returns CDR1 SEHNR and CDR2 FQNEAQ (reference sequence). This CDR3 spans 15 amino acids. V shed 5 bases and J 5 bases; nucleotides not matched to a gene: 6. The genes are TRBV7-9 and TRBJ2-7, with TRBD2 matching 13 bases. The receptor was isolated from a boy aged 2 to 10 in good health and CMV-seronegative. Sequencing input: PBMCs. CDR3 sequence reads: CASSLGLAGVHEQYF. The CDR3 bases are TGTGCCAGCAGCCTTGGACTAGCGGGAGTCCACGAGCAGTACTTC.